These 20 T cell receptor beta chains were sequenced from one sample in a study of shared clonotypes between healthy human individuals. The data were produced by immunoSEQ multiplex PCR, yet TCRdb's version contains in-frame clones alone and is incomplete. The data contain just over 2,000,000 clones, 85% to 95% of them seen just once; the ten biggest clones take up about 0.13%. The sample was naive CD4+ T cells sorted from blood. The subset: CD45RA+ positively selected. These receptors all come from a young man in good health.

CDR3 amino acids: CASRASINTGELFF. In DNA form, the CDR3 reads TGCGCCAGCAGGGCTAGTATTAACACCGGGGAGCTGTTTTTT. The chain uses TRBV5-1 and TRBJ2-2; D gene uncertain. CDR3 size: 14 residues. The V and J ends lost 5 bases and 2 bases respectively, with 10 bases between them. CDR1 is SGHRS, CDR2 YFSETQ, per germline. Looking up the rest from reference TRBV5-1 and TRBJ2-2 gives the full variable domain: KAGVTQTPRYLIKTRGQQVTLSCSPISGHRSVSWYQQTPGQGLQFLFEYFSETQRNKGNFPGRFSGRQFSNSRSEMNVSTLELGDSALYLCASRASINTGELFFGEGSRLTVL.

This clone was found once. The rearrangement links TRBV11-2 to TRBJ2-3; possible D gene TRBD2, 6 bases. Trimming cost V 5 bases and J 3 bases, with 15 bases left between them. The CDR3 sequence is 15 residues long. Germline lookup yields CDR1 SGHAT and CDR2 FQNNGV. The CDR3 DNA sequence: TGTGCCAGCAGCCCCCCGGGACTGATAACAGATACGCAGTATTTT. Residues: CASSPPGLITDTQYF.

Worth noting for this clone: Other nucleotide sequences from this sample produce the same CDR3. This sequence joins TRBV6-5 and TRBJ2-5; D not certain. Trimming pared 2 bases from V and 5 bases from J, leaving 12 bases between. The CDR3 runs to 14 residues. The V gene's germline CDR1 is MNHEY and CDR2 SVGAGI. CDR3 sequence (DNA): TGTGCCAGCAGTTACGGTACTCTGAAGGAGACCCAGTACTTC. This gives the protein CASSYGTLKETQYF.

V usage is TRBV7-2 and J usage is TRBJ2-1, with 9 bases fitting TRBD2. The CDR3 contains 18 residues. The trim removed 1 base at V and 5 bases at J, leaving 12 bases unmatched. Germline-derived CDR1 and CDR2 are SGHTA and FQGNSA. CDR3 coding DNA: TGTGCCAGCAGCTTAGTTACTCTAGGACTAGCGAGACACAATGAGCAGTTCTTC. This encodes CASSLVTLGLARHNEQFF.

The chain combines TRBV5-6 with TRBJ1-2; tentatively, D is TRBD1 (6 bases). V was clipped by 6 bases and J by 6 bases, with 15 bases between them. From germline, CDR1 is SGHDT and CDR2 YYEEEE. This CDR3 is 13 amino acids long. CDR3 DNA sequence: TGTGCCAGCACCCGAATCGGACAGCATGGCTACACCTTC. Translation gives CASTRIGQHGYTF. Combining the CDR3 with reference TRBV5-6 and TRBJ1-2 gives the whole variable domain DAGVTQSPTHLIKTRGQQVTLRCSPKSGHDTVSWYQQALGQGPQFIFQYYEEEERQRGNFPDRFSGHQFPNYSSELNVNALLLGDSALYLCASTRIGQHGYTFGSGTRLTVV.

The CDR3 spells CASSATVGDTQYF. The CDR3 DNA reads as TGTGCCAGCAGCGCTACAGTGGGAGATACGCAGTATTTT. The chain couples TRBV9 to TRBJ2-3; no reliable D call. The V end was cut by 3 bases, the J end by 5 bases, with 10 bases between. The CDR3 loop spans 13 amino acids. In germline, CDR1 is SGDLS, CDR2 YYNGEE. Filled out from reference TRBV9 and TRBJ2-3, the complete variable domain reads DSGVTQTPKHLITATGQRVTLRCSPRSGDLSVYWYQQSLDQGLQFLIQYYNGEERAKGNILERFSAQQFPDLHSELNLSSLELGDSALYFCASSATVGDTQYFGPGTRLTVL.

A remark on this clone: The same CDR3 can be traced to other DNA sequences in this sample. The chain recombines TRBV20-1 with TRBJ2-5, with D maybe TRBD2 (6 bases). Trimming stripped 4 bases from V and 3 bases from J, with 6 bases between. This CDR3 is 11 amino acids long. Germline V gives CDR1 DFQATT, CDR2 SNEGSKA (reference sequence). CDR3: CSATGEETQYF. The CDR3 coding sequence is TGCAGTGCTACGGGGGAAGAGACCCAGTACTTC.

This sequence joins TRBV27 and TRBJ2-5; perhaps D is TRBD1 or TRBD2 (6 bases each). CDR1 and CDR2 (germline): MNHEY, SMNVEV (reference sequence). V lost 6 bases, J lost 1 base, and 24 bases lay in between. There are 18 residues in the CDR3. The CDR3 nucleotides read TGTGCCAGCAGGGCGGGACGCCACTCACAGGGTCGCCAAGAGACCCAGTACTTC. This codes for CASRAGRHSQGRQETQYF.

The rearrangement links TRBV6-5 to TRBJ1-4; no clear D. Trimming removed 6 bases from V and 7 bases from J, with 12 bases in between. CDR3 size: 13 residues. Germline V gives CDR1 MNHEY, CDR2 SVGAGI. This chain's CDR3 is CASRPGNSEKLFF. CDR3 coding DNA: TGTGCCAGCAGACCCGGGAACTCTGAAAAACTGTTTTTT.

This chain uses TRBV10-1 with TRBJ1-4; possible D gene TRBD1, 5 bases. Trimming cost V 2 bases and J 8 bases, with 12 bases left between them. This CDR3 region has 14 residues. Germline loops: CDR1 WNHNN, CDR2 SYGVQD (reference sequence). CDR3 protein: CASSERGRPEKLFF. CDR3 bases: TGCGCCAGCAGTGAGAGGGGACGGCCGGAAAAACTGTTTTTT.

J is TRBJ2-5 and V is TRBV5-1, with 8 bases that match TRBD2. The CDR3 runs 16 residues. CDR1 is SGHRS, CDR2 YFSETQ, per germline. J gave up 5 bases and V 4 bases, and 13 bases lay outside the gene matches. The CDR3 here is CASSHGRAGAEETQYF. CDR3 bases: TGCGCCAGCAGCCACGGGAGGGCAGGGGCAGAGGAGACCCAGTACTTC.

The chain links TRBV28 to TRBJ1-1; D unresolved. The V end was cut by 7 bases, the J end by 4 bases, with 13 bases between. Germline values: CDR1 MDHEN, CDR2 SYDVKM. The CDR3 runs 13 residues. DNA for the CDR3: TGTGCCAGCACAGAAGGGAGGACCACTGAAGCTTTCTTT. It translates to CASTEGRTTEAFF.

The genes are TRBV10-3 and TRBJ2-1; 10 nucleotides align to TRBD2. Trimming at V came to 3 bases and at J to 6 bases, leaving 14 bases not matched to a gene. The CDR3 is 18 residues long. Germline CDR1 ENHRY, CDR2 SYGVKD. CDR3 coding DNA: TGTGCCATCAGTGACTCCGGACTAGCGGCCTACCTAGGCAATGAGCAGTTCTTC. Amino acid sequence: CAISDSGLAAYLGNEQFF.

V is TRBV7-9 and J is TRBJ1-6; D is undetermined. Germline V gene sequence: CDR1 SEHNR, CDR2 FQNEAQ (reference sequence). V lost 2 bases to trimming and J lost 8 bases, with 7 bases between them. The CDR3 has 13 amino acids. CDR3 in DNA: TGTGCCAGCAGCTTATCGCGGGATTCACCCCTCCACTTT. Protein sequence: CASSLSRDSPLHF.

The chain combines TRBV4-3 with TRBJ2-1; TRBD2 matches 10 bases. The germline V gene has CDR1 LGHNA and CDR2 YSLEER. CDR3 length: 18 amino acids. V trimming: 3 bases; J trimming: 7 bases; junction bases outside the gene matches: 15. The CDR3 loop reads CASSQRGTASGSYNEQFF. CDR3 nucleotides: TGCGCCAGCAGCCAGAGGGGGACGGCTAGCGGGAGTTATAATGAGCAGTTCTTC.

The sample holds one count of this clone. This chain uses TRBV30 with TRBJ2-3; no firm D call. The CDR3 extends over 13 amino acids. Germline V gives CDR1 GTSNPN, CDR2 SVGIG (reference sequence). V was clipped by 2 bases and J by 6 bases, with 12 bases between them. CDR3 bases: TGTGCCTGGAGTAATACCCTTTGGGATACGCAGTATTTT. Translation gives CAWSNTLWDTQYF.

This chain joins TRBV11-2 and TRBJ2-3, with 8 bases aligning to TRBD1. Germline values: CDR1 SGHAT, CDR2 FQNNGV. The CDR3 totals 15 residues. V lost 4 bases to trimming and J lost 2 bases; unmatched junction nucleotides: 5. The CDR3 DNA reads TGTGCCAGCAGCTGGGGGACAGGCTTCACAGATACGCAGTATTTT. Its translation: CASSWGTGFTDTQYF.

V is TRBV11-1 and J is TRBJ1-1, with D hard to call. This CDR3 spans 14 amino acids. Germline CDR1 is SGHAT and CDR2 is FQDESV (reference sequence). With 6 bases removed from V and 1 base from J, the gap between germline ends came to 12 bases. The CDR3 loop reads CASRGRETNTEAFF. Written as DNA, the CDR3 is TGTGCCAGCAGGGGGAGAGAGACGAACACTGAAGCTTTCTTT. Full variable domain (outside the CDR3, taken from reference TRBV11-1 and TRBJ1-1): EAEVAQSPRYKITEKSQAVAFWCDPISGHATLYWYRQILGQGPELLVQFQDESVVDDSQLPKDRFSAERLKGVDSTLKIQPAELGDSAMYLCASRGRETNTEAFFGQGTRLTVV.

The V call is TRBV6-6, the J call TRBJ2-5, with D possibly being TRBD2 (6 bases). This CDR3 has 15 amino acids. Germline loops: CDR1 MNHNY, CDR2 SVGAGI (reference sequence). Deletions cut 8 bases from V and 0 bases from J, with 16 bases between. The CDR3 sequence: CASRSAGGNQETQYF. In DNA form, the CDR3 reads TGTGCCAGCCGAAGCGCAGGAGGGAACCAAGAGACCCAGTACTTC.

CDR3 DNA sequence: TGTGCCAGTAGTATAGGTCCCGGGGAGCTGTTTTTT. It specifies CASSIGPGELFF. The chain links TRBV19 to TRBJ2-2, with D unresolved. Germline V gene data show CDR1 as LNHDA and CDR2 as SQIVND (reference sequence). This CDR3 spans 12 amino acids. V gave up 1 base and J gave up 6 bases, with 3 bases separating them.